The next 24 T cell receptor beta chains were all read from a single sample in a study of OX40 agonist ivuxolimab in advanced cancers. This table comes from immunoSEQ multiplex PCR, and its TCRdb copy is limited to in-frame clones, with some not included. The data show tens of thousands of clones, with roughly 84% seen just once and around 0.29% held by the top ten. This material consisted of CD4+ or CD8+ T cells sorted from blood, taken in a trial of the OX40 agonist ivuxolimab. Receptors originate from an adult with an advanced solid tumor such as melanoma, head and neck, liver or kidney cancer.

V usage is TRBV23-1 and J usage is TRBJ2-1, with a possible D match to TRBD1 (5 bases). TRBV23-1 is classed as an ORF, of uncertain function. This CDR3 is built from 19 residues. V shed 4 bases and J shed 7 bases, with 29 bases lying between them. CDR3 residues: CASSPSAGIWGRSENEQFF. Here the CDR3 DNA reads TGCGCCAGCAGTCCCTCGGCAGGGATTTGGGGCAGGTCAGAAAATGAGCAGTTCTTC.

A few counts support this clone. The rearrangement joins TRBV7-8 to TRBJ2-7; the D call may be TRBD1 or TRBD2 (5 bases each). Germline V gene sequence: CDR1 SGHVS, CDR2 FQNEAQ. The CDR3 consists of 14 residues. Trimming stripped 4 bases from V and 3 bases from J, with 13 bases between. The CDR3, as DNA: TGTGCCAGCAGCTCCCTCGGGGCAGGCTACGAGCAGTACTTC. Translated, it gives CASSSLGAGYEQYF.

The genes are TRBV7-7 and TRBJ2-3; D call uncertain. The germline V gene encodes CDR1 SSHAT and CDR2 FNYEAQ (reference sequence). V was cut by 5 bases and J by 6 bases, with 9 bases left in between. This CDR3 contains 12 residues. The CDR3 sequence: CASSPLVDTQYF. DNA of the CDR3: TGTGCCAGCAGCCCACTCGTGGATACGCAGTATTTT.

The genes are TRBV7-9 and TRBJ2-1, with a weak D call TRBD2 (5 bases). V was trimmed by 0 bases and J by 10 bases, leaving 13 bases between them. Germline CDR1 SEHNR, CDR2 FQNEAQ (reference sequence). The CDR3 totals 14 residues. The CDR3 DNA sequence: TGTGCCAGCAGCTTAGCGAGGGATACGTCGGAGCAGTTCTTC. Amino acids: CASSLARDTSEQFF.

The V call is TRBV6-6, the J call TRBJ2-7; 7 bases map to TRBD1. V shed 5 bases and J 5 bases; nucleotides not matched to a gene: 6. Germline V gene lookup returns CDR1 MNHNY and CDR2 SVGAGI (reference sequence). The CDR3 has 13 residues. The CDR3 DNA reads as TGTGCCAGCAGTGATGGACAGGCGGACGAGCAGTACTTC. Translated: CASSDGQADEQYF.

CDR3 sequence (DNA): TGTGCCAGCTCACCATTTACTGACACCGGGGAGCTGTTTTTT. As protein: CASSPFTDTGELFF. The rearrangement uses TRBV18 and TRBJ2-2; D is undetermined. V lost 2 bases to trimming and J lost 3 bases, with 7 bases between them. CDR1 and CDR2 from the germline V gene are KGHSH and LQKENI. This CDR3 region has 14 residues.

The rearrangement links TRBV5-1 to TRBJ2-5, with a tentative D call TRBD1 (6 bases). Germline lookup yields CDR1 SGHRS and CDR2 YFSETQ. V lost 4 bases and J 4 bases, leaving 17 bases between the germline ends. This CDR3 is 15 amino acids long. The CDR3 reads CASSTKTGRGETQYF. CDR3 nucleotide sequence: TGCGCCAGCAGCACCAAGACAGGTCGGGGAGAGACCCAGTACTTC.

CDR3 protein: CASSKGGSGNTIYF. As DNA, the CDR3 is TGTGCCAGCAGCAAAGGGGGTTCTGGAAACACCATATATTTT. The chain is built from TRBV7-9 and TRBJ1-3; D perhaps matches TRBD1 (6 bases). The CDR3 covers 14 residues. V dropped 5 bases and J dropped 1 base, with 9 bases sitting between them. Germline V gene data show CDR1 as SEHNR and CDR2 as FQNEAQ (reference sequence).

The gene calls are TRBV4-2 and TRBJ2-2; D ambiguous. The CDR3 totals 15 residues. CDR1 and CDR2 (germline): LGHNA, YNFKEQ. Trimming took 0 bases from V and 5 from J, leaving 10 bases between them. Written as DNA, the CDR3 is TGTGCCAGCAGCCAAGATCCACTGTCTACCGGGGAGCTGTTTTTT. This codes for CASSQDPLSTGELFF.

The chain uses TRBV21-1 and TRBJ2-7; no check of the table's D call, TRBD1, against the DNA was made. TRBV21-1 is shown as a pseudogene. This CDR3 contains 17 residues. CDR3 nucleotides: TGTGCCAGCAGCAAAGTAACAGGGGGCCGGGGGTCCTACGAGCAGTACTTC. It translates to CASSKVTGGRGSYEQYF.

This chain connects TRBV18 to TRBJ1-1; no firm D call. Trimming left V 3 bases short and J 0 bases short, with 5 bases between. The CDR3 is 13 amino acids. The germline V gene encodes CDR1 KGHSH and CDR2 LQKENI. The CDR3 loop is CASSPGVNTEAFF. The CDR3 region has the DNA TGTGCCAGCTCACCTGGGGTGAACACTGAAGCTTTCTTT.

This clone was picked up one time. This chain connects TRBV19 to TRBJ1-2; no firm D call. Deletions cut 3 bases from V and 2 bases from J, with 4 bases between. CDR1 and CDR2 (germline): LNHDA, SQIVND (reference sequence). This CDR3 comprises 12 residues. The CDR3 DNA reads as TGTGCCAGTAGTATTCGGAACTATGGCTACACCTTC. Translation gives CASSIRNYGYTF. The full variable domain, its missing parts supplied by reference TRBV19 and TRBJ1-2, is DGGITQSPKYLFRKEGQNVTLSCEQNLNHDAMYWYRQDPGQGLRLIYYSQIVNDFQKGDIAEGYSVSREKKESFPLTVTSAQKNPTAFYLCASSIRNYGYTFGSGTRLTVV.

The J gene is TRBJ1-2, the V gene TRBV12-2; the D call TRBD1 from the table was never checked on the DNA. TRBV12-2 is annotated as a pseudogene. This CDR3 region has 16 residues. The CDR3 DNA reads as TGTGCAAGTCGCTCGACCGGGACAGGGGATACGGATGGCTACACCTTC. This encodes CASRSTGTGDTDGYTF.

The V call is TRBV7-9, the J call TRBJ2-5, with 7 nucleotides matching TRBD2. CDR3 length: 14 residues. Looked up from germline, CDR1 is SEHNR and CDR2 is FQNEAQ (reference sequence). Unmatched junction bases numbered 0, after V lost 0 bases and J lost 2 bases. This chain's CDR3 is CASSLAGGQETQYF. The DNA for the CDR3 is TGTGCCAGCAGCTTAGCGGGAGGGCAAGAGACCCAGTACTTC. Looking up the rest from reference TRBV7-9 and TRBJ2-5 gives the full variable domain: DTGVSQNPRHKITKRGQNVTFRCDPISEHNRLYWYRQTLGQGPEFLTYFQNEAQLEKSRLLSDRFSAERPKGSFSTLEIQRTEQGDSAMYLCASSLAGGQETQYFGPGTRLLVL.

In this sample, this clone turned up once. This rearrangement joins TRBV7-9 to TRBJ1-1; possibly TRBD1 for D (5 bases). V lost 1 base and J lost 1, with 10 bases in between. This CDR3 contains 15 residues. Per germline, CDR1 SEHNR and CDR2 FQNEAQ (reference sequence). Written as DNA, the CDR3 is TGTGCCAGCAGCTTAGTCTCAGGGAAGAACACTGAAGCTTTCTTT. It is translated as CASSLVSGKNTEAFF.

CDR3 protein: CASSQGGGWNQPQHF. Written as DNA, the CDR3 is TGTGCCAGCAGTCAGGGGGGCGGTTGGAATCAGCCCCAGCATTTT. The genes are TRBV6-5 and TRBJ1-5; 7 bases agree with TRBD1. The CDR3 covers 15 residues. CDR1 MNHEY and CDR2 SVGAGI come from the germline V gene. After removal of 5 bases from V and 4 bases from J, the junction contained 8 bases not matched to a gene.

The chain uses TRBV11-2 and TRBJ2-5; D may correspond to TRBD1 or TRBD2 (6 bases each). The CDR3 is 15 residues long. The V and J ends lost 4 bases and 2 bases respectively, with 14 bases between them. Per the germline V gene, CDR1 is SGHAT and CDR2 is FQNNGV. CDR3 sequence: CASSSLGGRQETQYF. The CDR3 DNA is TGTGCCAGCAGCTCCCTTGGGGGGCGTCAAGAGACCCAGTACTTC.

V gene TRBV7-9 combines with J gene TRBJ2-1; 7 bases agree with TRBD2. The CDR3 is made up of 16 amino acids. V dropped 0 bases and J dropped 9; count of bases not matched to a gene: 11. Germline lookup yields CDR1 SEHNR and CDR2 FQNEAQ (reference sequence). This CDR3 reads CASSLAGGAGRSEQFF. DNA for the CDR3: TGTGCCAGCAGCTTAGCGGGAGGGGCCGGTCGAAGTGAGCAGTTCTTC. The full variable domain, completed using reference TRBV7-9 and TRBJ2-1, is DTGVSQNPRHKITKRGQNVTFRCDPISEHNRLYWYRQTLGQGPEFLTYFQNEAQLEKSRLLSDRFSAERPKGSFSTLEIQRTEQGDSAMYLCASSLAGGAGRSEQFFGPGTRLTVL.

This clone was counted once. V usage is TRBV2 and J usage is TRBJ1-5; 11 positions agree with TRBD1. CDR1 SNHLY and CDR2 FYNNEI come from the germline V gene. The V and J ends lost 4 bases and 6 bases, in that order; junction bases with no gene match: 5. The CDR3 length is 15 residues. The CDR3 nucleotides are TGTGCCAGCAGTGGGACAGGGGGCGCGGGTCAGCCCCAGCATTTT. Its protein is CASSGTGGAGQPQHF.

This chain's CDR3 is CASSFLSGGGEQYF. The CDR3, as DNA: TGTGCCAGCAGTTTCCTTTCGGGAGGGGGCGAGCAGTACTTC. The V call is TRBV27, the J call TRBJ2-7; 8 bases map to TRBD2. Germline V gene sequence: CDR1 MNHEY, CDR2 SMNVEV (reference sequence). After removal of 3 bases from V and 6 bases from J, the junction contained 7 bases not matched to a gene. There are 14 residues in the CDR3.

The chain is built from TRBV10-3 and TRBJ2-6; D might be TRBD1 (6 bases). The ends were cut back, 10 bases at V and 0 bases at J, with 16 bases in the middle. Germline CDR1 is ENHRY and CDR2 is SYGVKD. The CDR3 runs 16 residues. CDR3 region: CATFGQSDSGANVLTF. CDR3 in DNA: TGTGCCACGTTTGGACAGTCCGACTCTGGGGCCAACGTCCTGACTTTC.

The chain employs TRBV19 and TRBJ2-3; D is perhaps TRBD1 (6 bases). Germline lookup yields CDR1 LNHDA and CDR2 SQIVND (reference sequence). Trimming took off 0 bases at V and 9 bases at J, with 13 bases between the two ends. There are 14 residues in the CDR3. The CDR3, as DNA: TGTGCCAGTAGTATAGAGTCCATCGGGACAACGCAGTATTTT. As protein: CASSIESIGTTQYF.

V is TRBV14 and J is TRBJ2-7; 16 bases are a match to TRBD2. In germline, CDR1 is SGHDN, CDR2 FVKESK. Losses at the gene ends were 4 bases for V and 7 bases for J; bases not matched to a gene: 4. The CDR3 is made up of 15 amino acids. CDR3 in amino acids: CASSPGLAGGSEQYF. In nucleotides, the CDR3 is TGTGCCAGCAGCCCGGGACTAGCGGGAGGGAGTGAGCAGTACTTC.

The chain uses TRBV5-8 and TRBJ1-1; D not resolved. The CDR3 length is 13 residues. CDR1 SGHTS and CDR2 YDEGEE come from the germline V gene. V was cut by 2 bases and J by 1 base, with 6 bases left in between. The CDR3 bases are TGTGCCAGCAGCTTTGTCGAGAACACTGAAGCTTTCTTT. The encoded protein is CASSFVENTEAFF. Looking up the rest from reference TRBV5-8 and TRBJ1-1 gives the full variable domain: EAGVTQSPTHLIKTRGQQATLRCSPISGHTSVYWYQQALGLGLQFLLWYDEGEERNRGNFPPRFSGRQFPNYSSELNVNALELEDSALYLCASSFVENTEAFFGQGTRLTVV.